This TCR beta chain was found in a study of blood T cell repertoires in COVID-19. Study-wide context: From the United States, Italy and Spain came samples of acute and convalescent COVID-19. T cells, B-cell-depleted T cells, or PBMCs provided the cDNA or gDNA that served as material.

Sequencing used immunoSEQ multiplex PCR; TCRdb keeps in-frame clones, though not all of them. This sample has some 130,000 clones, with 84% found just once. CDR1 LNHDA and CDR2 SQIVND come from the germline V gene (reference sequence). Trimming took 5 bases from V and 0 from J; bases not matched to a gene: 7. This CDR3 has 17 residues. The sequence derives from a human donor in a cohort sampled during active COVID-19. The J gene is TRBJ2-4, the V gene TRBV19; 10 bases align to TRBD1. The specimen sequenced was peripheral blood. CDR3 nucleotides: TGTGCCAGTAGTGCCCTCGACAGGGGGCTAGCCAAAAACATTCAGTACTTC. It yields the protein CASSALDRGLAKNIQYF.